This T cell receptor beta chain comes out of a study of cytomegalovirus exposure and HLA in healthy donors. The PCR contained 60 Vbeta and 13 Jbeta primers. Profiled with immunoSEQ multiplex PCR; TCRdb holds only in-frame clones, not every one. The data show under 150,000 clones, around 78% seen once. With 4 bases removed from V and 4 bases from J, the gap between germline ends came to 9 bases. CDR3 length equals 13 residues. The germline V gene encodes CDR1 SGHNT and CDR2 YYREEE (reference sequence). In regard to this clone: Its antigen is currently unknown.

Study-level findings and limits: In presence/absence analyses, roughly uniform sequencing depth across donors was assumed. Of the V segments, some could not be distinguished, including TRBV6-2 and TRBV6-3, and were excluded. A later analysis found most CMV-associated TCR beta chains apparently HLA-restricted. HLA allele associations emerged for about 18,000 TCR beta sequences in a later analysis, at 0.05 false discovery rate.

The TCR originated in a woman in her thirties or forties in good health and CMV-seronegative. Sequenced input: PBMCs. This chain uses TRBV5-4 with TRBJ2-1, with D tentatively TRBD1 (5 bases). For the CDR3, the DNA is TGTGCCAGCAGCCCCAGGGCATACAATGAGCAGTTCTTC. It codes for CASSPRAYNEQFF. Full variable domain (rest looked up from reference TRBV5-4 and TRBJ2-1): ETGVTQSPTHLIKTRGQQVTLRCSSQSGHNTVSWYQQALGQGPQFIFQYYREEENGRGNFPPRFSGLQFPNYSSELNVNALELDDSALYLCASSPRAYNEQFFGPGTRLTVL.